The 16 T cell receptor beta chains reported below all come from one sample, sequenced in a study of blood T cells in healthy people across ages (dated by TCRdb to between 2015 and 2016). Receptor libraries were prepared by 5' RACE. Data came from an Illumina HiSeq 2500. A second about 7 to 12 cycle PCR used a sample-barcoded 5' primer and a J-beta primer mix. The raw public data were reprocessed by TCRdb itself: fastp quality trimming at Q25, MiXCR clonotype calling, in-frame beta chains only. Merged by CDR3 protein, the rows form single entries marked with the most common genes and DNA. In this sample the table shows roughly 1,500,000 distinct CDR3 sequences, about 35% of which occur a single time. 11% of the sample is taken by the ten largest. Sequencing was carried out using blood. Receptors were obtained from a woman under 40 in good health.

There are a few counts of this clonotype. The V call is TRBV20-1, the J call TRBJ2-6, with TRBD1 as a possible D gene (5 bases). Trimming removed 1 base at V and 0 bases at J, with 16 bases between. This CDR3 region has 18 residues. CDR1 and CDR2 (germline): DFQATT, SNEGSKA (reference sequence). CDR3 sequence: CSARVISGHHSGANVLTF. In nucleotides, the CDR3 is TGCAGTGCTAGAGTCATTTCCGGACATCACTCTGGGGCCAACGTCCTGACTTTC.

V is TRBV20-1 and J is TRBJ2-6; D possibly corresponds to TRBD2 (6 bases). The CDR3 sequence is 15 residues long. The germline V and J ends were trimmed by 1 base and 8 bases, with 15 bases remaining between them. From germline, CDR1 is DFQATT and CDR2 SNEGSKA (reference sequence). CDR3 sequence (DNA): TGCAGTGCTAGAGTCAGCCTTGGGGGGACCAACGTCCTGACTTTC. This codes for CSARVSLGGTNVLTF.

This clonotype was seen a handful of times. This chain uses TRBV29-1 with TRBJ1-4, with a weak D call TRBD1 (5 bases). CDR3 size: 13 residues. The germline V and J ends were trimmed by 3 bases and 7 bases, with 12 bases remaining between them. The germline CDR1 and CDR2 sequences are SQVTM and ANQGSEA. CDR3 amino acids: CSVDFGGGEKLFF. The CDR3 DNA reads TGCAGCGTTGACTTTGGGGGAGGTGAAAAACTGTTTTTT.

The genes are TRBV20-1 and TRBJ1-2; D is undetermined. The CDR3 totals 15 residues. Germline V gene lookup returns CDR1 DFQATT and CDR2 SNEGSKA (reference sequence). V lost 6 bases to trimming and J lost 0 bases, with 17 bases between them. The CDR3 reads CSANRGRLTNYGYTF. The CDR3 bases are TGCAGTGCAAACCGTGGGAGACTGACTAACTATGGCTACACCTTC.

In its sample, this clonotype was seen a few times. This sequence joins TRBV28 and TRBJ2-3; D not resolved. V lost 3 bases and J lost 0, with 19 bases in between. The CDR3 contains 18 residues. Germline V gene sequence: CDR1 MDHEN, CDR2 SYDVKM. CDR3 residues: CASSFDVRAAISTDTQYF. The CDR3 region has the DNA TGTGCCAGCAGTTTTGACGTAAGGGCTGCGATTAGCACAGATACGCAGTATTTT.

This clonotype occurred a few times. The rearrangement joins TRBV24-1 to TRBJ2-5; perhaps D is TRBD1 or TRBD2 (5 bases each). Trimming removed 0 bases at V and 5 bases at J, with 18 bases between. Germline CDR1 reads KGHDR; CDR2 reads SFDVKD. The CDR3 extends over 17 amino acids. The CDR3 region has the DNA TGTGCCACCAGTGATTTGGGGGGACCCCCTGAGAGTGAGACCCAGTACTTC. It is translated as CATSDLGGPPESETQYF.

This CDR3 reads CAWTNPTGRYDEQFF. CDR3 nucleotide sequence: TGTGCCTGGACGAACCCGACAGGGAGGTACGATGAGCAGTTCTTC. The chain is built from TRBV30 and TRBJ2-1; TRBD1 might be the D (7 bases). Germline assignment: CDR1 GTSNPN and CDR2 SVGIG (reference sequence). With 4 bases removed from V and 8 bases from J, the gap between germline ends came to 21 bases. This CDR3 contains 15 residues. The entire variable domain, with the rest obtained from reference TRBV30 and TRBJ2-1, is as follows: SQTIHQWPATLVQPVGSPLSLECTVEGTSNPNLYWYRQAAGRGLQLLFYSVGIGQISSEVPQNLSASRPQDRQFILSSKKLLLSDSGFYLCAWTNPTGRYDEQFFGPGTRLTVL.

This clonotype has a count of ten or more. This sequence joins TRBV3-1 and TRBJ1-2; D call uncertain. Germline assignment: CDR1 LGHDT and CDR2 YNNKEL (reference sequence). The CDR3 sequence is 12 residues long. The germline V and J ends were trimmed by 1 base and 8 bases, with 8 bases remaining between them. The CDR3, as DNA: TGTGCCAGCAGCCAAGTCAAAAGCGGCTACACCTTC. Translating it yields CASSQVKSGYTF.

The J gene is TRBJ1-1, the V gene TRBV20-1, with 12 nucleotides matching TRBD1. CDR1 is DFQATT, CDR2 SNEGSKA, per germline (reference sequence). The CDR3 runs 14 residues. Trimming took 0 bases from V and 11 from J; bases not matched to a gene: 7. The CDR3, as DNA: TGCAGTGCTAGAGAGGGACAGGGGGCGCCTCGGGCTTTCTTT. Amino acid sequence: CSAREGQGAPRAFF.

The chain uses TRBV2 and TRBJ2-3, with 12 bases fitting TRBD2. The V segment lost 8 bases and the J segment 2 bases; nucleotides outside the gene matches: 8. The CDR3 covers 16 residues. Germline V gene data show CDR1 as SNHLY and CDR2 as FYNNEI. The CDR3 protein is CASGTSGWFVTDTQYF. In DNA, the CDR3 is TGTGCCAGCGGGACTAGCGGGTGGTTTGTCACAGATACGCAGTATTTT.

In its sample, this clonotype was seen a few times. CDR3: CSARDNRNSNQPQHF. The CDR3 DNA is TGCAGTGCTAGAGATAACAGAAATAGCAATCAGCCCCAGCATTTT. The V gene is TRBV20-1, the J gene TRBJ1-5, with unresolved D. The CDR3 is made up of 15 amino acids. Germline assignment: CDR1 DFQATT and CDR2 SNEGSKA (reference sequence). The V gene lost 0 bases and the J gene lost 0 bases, with 9 bases spanning the gap.

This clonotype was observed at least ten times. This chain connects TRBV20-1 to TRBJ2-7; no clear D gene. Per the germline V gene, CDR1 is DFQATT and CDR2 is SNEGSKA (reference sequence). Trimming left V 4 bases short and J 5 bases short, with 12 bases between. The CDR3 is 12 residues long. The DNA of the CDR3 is TGCAGTGCTATCGTCGGACCTAACGAGCAGTACTTC. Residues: CSAIVGPNEQYF.

This chain's CDR3 is CASSPLGSSEQFF. DNA for the CDR3: TGTGCCAGCAGCCCCCTAGGTTCGTCTGAGCAGTTCTTC. The V gene is TRBV5-6, the J gene TRBJ2-1; D gene unclear. The V gene lost 4 bases and the J gene lost 9 bases, with 14 bases spanning the gap. Germline CDR1 SGHDT, CDR2 YYEEEE. The CDR3 is made up of 13 amino acids.

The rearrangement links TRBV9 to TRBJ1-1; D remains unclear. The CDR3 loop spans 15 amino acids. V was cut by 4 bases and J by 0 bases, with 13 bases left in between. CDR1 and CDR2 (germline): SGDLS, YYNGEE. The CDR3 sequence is CASSPHSGMNTEAFF. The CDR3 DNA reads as TGTGCCAGCAGCCCTCATTCTGGGATGAACACTGAAGCTTTCTTT.

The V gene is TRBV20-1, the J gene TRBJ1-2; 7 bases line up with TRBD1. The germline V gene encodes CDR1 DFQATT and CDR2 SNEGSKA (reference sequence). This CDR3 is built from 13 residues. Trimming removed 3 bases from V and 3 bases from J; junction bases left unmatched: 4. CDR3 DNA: TGCAGTGCTAGGACCGACAGGGACTATGGCTACACCTTC. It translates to CSARTDRDYGYTF.

CDR3 amino acids: CASRSTSGNTDTQYF. The CDR3 DNA follows: TGCGCCAGCAGGTCGACTAGCGGCAACACAGATACGCAGTATTTT. V is TRBV5-1 and J is TRBJ2-3, with TRBD2 matching over 9 bases. The CDR3 runs to 15 residues. Germline V lookup: CDR1 SGHRS, CDR2 YFSETQ. With V trimmed by 5 bases and J by 2 bases, 6 bases remained unmatched.